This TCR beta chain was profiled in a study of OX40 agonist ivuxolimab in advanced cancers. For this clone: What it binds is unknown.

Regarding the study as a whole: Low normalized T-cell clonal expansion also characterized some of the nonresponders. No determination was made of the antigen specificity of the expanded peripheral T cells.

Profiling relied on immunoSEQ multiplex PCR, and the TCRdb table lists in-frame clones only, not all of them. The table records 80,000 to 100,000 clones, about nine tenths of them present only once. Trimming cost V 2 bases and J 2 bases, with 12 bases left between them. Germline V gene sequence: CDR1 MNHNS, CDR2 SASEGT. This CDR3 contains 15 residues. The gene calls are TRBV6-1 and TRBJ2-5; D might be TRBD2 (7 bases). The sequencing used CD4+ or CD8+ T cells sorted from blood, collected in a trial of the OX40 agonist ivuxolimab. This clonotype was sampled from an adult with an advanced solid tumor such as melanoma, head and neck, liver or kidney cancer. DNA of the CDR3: TGTGCCAGCAGTGAAAGGGGGGGGCCGCAAGAGACCCAGTACTTC. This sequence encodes CASSERGGPQETQYF.